Listed here are 18 T cell receptor beta chains from one sample, sequenced in a study of T cells after posttransplantation cyclophosphamide. TCRdb's table, derived via immunoSEQ multiplex PCR, lists solely in-frame clones and lacks some. The data contain about 21,000 clones, about 90% of them singletons. Cyclophosphamide on days +3 and +4 followed busulfan-fludarabine conditioning and a marrow graft. Specimen: PBMCs, collected after allogeneic stem cell transplant with posttransplant cyclophosphamide. The receptors derive from a female patient aged 40 to 55 who received an allogeneic stem cell transplant from a related donor, was CMV-positive, and had no GVHD. A subset of T cells may come from the graft donor.

The rearrangement uses TRBV6-6 and TRBJ1-6; D perhaps matches TRBD1 (5 bases). Germline CDR1 and CDR2: MNHNY and SVGAGI (reference sequence). The CDR3 has 15 residues. V dropped 5 bases and J dropped 7 bases, with 15 bases sitting between them. The CDR3 nucleotides are TGTGCCAGCAGTACTGACAGATTGCGGAATTCACCCCTCCACTTT. Its translation is CASSTDRLRNSPLHF.

The V and J genes are TRBV28 and TRBJ1-2, with 7 positions matching TRBD1. The CDR3 has 12 residues. The trim removed 8 bases at V and 2 bases at J, leaving 2 bases unmatched. Germline assignment: CDR1 MDHEN and CDR2 SYDVKM. Here the CDR3 reads CASRQGNYGYTF. DNA for the CDR3: TGTGCCAGCCGACAGGGAAACTATGGCTACACCTTC.

V gene TRBV30 combines with J gene TRBJ1-2; unclear D gene. Trimming pared 4 bases from V and 4 bases from J, leaving 7 bases between. The germline V gene has CDR1 GTSNPN and CDR2 SVGIG (reference sequence). The length of the CDR3 is 11 residues. CDR3 nucleotide sequence: TGTGCCTGGAACAGCTTCTATGGCTACACCTTC. It yields the protein CAWNSFYGYTF.

This clone was seen a single time. This chain connects TRBV19 to TRBJ2-7, with TRBD1 identical over 9 bases. Germline-derived CDR1 and CDR2 are LNHDA and SQIVND (reference sequence). CDR3 size: 15 residues. The ends lost 9 bases at V and 6 bases at J; junction bases unmatched: 15. The CDR3 loop is CASTRFTGGIGEQYF. The CDR3 DNA follows: TGTGCCAGCACCCGGTTTACAGGGGGCATTGGCGAGCAGTACTTC.

This sequence joins TRBV9 and TRBJ2-3, with TRBD1 identical over 7 bases. V was pared by 0 bases and J by 4 bases, with 2 bases of the junction left unmatched. The CDR3 covers 14 residues. Germline CDR1 SGDLS, CDR2 YYNGEE. The CDR3 loop is CASSVGDSPDTQYF. DNA for the CDR3: TGTGCCAGCAGCGTAGGGGACAGCCCAGATACGCAGTATTTT.

V and J are TRBV4-2 and TRBJ2-2; D remains unclear. Trimming left V 0 bases short and J 1 base short, with 6 bases between. The CDR3 is made up of 15 amino acids. Germline V gives CDR1 LGHNA, CDR2 YNFKEQ. The CDR3 DNA follows: TGTGCCAGCAGCCAAGATTATCGGAACACCGGGGAGCTGTTTTTT. This encodes CASSQDYRNTGELFF.

This clone has only one observation. V usage is TRBV5-6 and J usage is TRBJ1-2, with D tentatively TRBD1 (6 bases). This CDR3 comprises 15 residues. Deletions cut 4 bases from V and 2 bases from J, with 15 bases between. Germline V CDR1 and CDR2: SGHDT, YYEEEE. Here the CDR3 reads CASSPGGLVNYGYTF. The CDR3, as DNA: TGTGCCAGCAGCCCGGGGGGCCTTGTGAACTATGGCTACACCTTC.

The chain links TRBV28 to TRBJ2-7; 7 bases fit TRBD1. Germline assignment: CDR1 MDHEN and CDR2 SYDVKM. The V segment lost 3 bases and the J segment 4 bases; nucleotides outside the gene matches: 3. This CDR3 spans 13 amino acids. CDR3 residues: CASSFRDSYEQYF. CDR3 sequence (DNA): TGTGCCAGCAGTTTCCGGGACAGTTACGAGCAGTACTTC. Full variable domain (missing parts from reference TRBV28 and TRBJ2-7): DVKVTQSSRYLVKRTGEKVFLECVQDMDHENMFWYRQDPGLGLRLIYFSYDVKMKEKGDIPEGYSVSREKKERFSLILESASTNQTSMYLCASSFRDSYEQYFGPGTRLTVT.

V and J are TRBV18 and TRBJ2-1; D perhaps matches TRBD1 (6 bases). V gave up 0 bases and J gave up 6 bases, with 9 bases separating them. The CDR3 covers 14 residues. From germline, CDR1 is KGHSH and CDR2 LQKENI. In nucleotides, the CDR3 is TGTGCCAGCTCACCACCGGTAGGGGGCAATGAGCAGTTCTTC. Translation: CASSPPVGGNEQFF.

This clone was observed a single time. V gene TRBV28 combines with J gene TRBJ2-1; the match to TRBD2 covers 8 bases. This CDR3 is 15 amino acids long. The V gene end was trimmed by 5 bases and the J gene end by 4 bases; junction bases not matched to a gene: 7. Looked up from germline, CDR1 is MDHEN and CDR2 is SYDVKM. Here the CDR3 reads CASSILAETYNEQFF. Written as DNA, the CDR3 is TGTGCCAGCAGTATACTAGCGGAGACTTACAATGAGCAGTTCTTC. The entire variable domain, with the rest obtained from reference TRBV28 and TRBJ2-1, is as follows: DVKVTQSSRYLVKRTGEKVFLECVQDMDHENMFWYRQDPGLGLRLIYFSYDVKMKEKGDIPEGYSVSREKKERFSLILESASTNQTSMYLCASSILAETYNEQFFGPGTRLTVL.

This chain uses TRBV11-2 with TRBJ2-7; 9 bases fit TRBD2. The germline gives CDR1 SGHAT, CDR2 FQNNGV. This CDR3 spans 14 amino acids. J gave up 5 bases and V 4 bases, and 6 bases lay outside the gene matches. CDR3 loop: CASSWRGGGDEQYF. In DNA, the CDR3 is TGTGCCAGCAGCTGGCGGGGGGGAGGGGACGAGCAGTACTTC. The full variable domain, in which reference TRBV11-2 and TRBJ2-7 provide the parts outside the CDR3, is EAGVAQSPRYKIIEKRQSVAFWCNPISGHATLYWYQQILGQGPKLLIQFQNNGVVDDSQLPKDRFSAERLKGVDSTLKIQPAKLEDSAVYLCASSWRGGGDEQYFGPGTRLTVT.

V gene TRBV7-9 combines with J gene TRBJ2-2; D is possibly TRBD2 (6 bases). The germline V gene encodes CDR1 SEHNR and CDR2 FQNEAQ (reference sequence). Trimming left V 5 bases short and J 3 bases short, with 16 bases between. The CDR3 has 16 residues. DNA of the CDR3: TGTGCCAGCAGCCCCCCGTCGGGAGTGTACACCGGGGAGCTGTTTTTT. Translated: CASSPPSGVYTGELFF.

The chain links TRBV5-4 to TRBJ2-7, with a weak D call TRBD2 (7 bases). The germline CDR1 and CDR2 sequences are SGHNT and YYREEE (reference sequence). The length of the CDR3 is 15 residues. Trimming removed 2 bases from V and 0 bases from J, with 12 bases in between. The CDR3 DNA reads as TGTGCCAGCAGCTTCGGCGGGGGCAGCTCCTACGAGCAGTACTTC. It yields the protein CASSFGGGSSYEQYF.

The chain uses TRBV15 and TRBJ2-3; D uncertain. The V end lost 0 bases, the J end lost 6 bases, and 4 bases lay between the germline ends. CDR3 size: 12 residues. Looked up from germline, CDR1 is LNHNV and CDR2 is YYDKDF (reference sequence). In nucleotides, the CDR3 is TGTGCCACCAGCAGAGATCAGGATACGCAGTATTTT. Amino acid sequence: CATSRDQDTQYF. Drawing the rest from reference TRBV15 and TRBJ2-3, the complete variable domain is DAMVIQNPRYQVTQFGKPVTLSCSQTLNHNVMYWYQQKSSQAPKLLFHYYDKDFNNEADTPDNFQSRRPNTSFCFLDIRSPGLGDTAMYLCATSRDQDTQYFGPGTRLTVL.

The chain carries TRBV9 and TRBJ2-2, with D perhaps TRBD2 (6 bases). The length of the CDR3 is 13 residues. Per the germline V gene, CDR1 is SGDLS and CDR2 is YYNGEE. V was clipped by 7 bases and J by 6 bases, with 13 bases between them. CDR3 DNA sequence: TGTGCCAGCGGTAGGAGGGCGGCCGGGGAGCTGTTTTTT. Protein: CASGRRAAGELFF.

This chain connects TRBV6-6 to TRBJ2-4; D gene ambiguous. Trimming shortened V by 6 bases and J by 0 bases, and 12 bases separated the two germline ends. The CDR3 loop spans 15 amino acids. Germline-derived CDR1 and CDR2 are MNHNY and SVGAGI (reference sequence). CDR3 sequence (DNA): TGTGCCAGCAGAACCACCAGTTTAGCCAAAAACATTCAGTACTTC. This translates into CASRTTSLAKNIQYF.

This chain links TRBV19 with TRBJ1-5; TRBD1 agrees at 9 bases. V shed 2 bases and J 5 bases; nucleotides not matched to a gene: 22. Germline CDR1 LNHDA, CDR2 SQIVND (reference sequence). The CDR3 totals 21 residues. Here the CDR3 reads CASSIPSRGQGFDILDQPQHF. In nucleotides, the CDR3 is TGTGCCAGTAGTATACCCTCTCGAGGACAGGGGTTTGATATTTTGGATCAGCCCCAGCATTTT. The entire variable domain, with the rest obtained from reference TRBV19 and TRBJ1-5, is as follows: DGGITQSPKYLFRKEGQNVTLSCEQNLNHDAMYWYRQDPGQGLRLIYYSQIVNDFQKGDIAEGYSVSREKKESFPLTVTSAQKNPTAFYLCASSIPSRGQGFDILDQPQHFGDGTRLSIL.

The V call is TRBV4-1, the J call TRBJ2-7, with 8 bases fitting TRBD2. V was clipped by 0 bases and J by 3 bases; unmatched bases: 4. The CDR3 extends over 15 amino acids. Germline V gives CDR1 MGHRA, CDR2 YSYEKL. The CDR3 region is CASSQEWSGSYEQYF. The CDR3 DNA follows: TGCGCCAGCAGCCAAGAATGGAGCGGGAGCTACGAGCAGTACTTC.